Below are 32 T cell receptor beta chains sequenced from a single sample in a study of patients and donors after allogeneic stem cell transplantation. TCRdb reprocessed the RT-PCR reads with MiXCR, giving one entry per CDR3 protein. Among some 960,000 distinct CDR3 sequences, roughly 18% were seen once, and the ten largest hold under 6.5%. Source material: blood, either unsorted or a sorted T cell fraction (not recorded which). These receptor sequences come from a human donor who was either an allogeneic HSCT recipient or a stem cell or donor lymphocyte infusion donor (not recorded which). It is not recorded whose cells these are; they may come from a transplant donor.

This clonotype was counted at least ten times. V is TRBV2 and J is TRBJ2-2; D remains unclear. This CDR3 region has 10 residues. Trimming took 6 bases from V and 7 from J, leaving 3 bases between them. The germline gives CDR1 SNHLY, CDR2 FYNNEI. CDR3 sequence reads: CASRDGELFF. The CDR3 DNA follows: TGTGCCAGCAGGGACGGGGAGCTGTTTTTT.

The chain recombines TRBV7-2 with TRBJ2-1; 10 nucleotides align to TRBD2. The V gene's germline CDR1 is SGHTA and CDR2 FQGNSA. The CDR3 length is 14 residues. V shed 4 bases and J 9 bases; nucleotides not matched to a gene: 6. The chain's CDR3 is CASSWASGSGEQFF. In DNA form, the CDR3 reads TGTGCCAGCAGCTGGGCTAGCGGGAGCGGTGAGCAGTTCTTC.

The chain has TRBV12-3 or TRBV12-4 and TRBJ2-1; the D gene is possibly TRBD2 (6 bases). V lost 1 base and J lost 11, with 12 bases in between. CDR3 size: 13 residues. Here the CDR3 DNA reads TGTGCCAGCAGTTTAGGAGGAGGGGCTAAGCAGTTCTTC. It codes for CASSLGGGAKQFF.

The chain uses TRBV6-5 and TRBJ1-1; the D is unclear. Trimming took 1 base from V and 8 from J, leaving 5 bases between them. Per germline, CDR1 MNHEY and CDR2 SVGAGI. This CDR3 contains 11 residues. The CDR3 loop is CASSYYREAFF. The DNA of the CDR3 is TGTGCCAGCAGTTACTACCGGGAAGCTTTCTTT.

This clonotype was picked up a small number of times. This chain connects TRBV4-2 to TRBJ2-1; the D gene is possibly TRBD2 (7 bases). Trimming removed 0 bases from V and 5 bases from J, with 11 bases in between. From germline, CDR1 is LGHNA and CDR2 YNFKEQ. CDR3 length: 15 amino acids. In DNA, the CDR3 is TGTGCCAGCAGCCAAGAGGGGGGGCGGAACAATGAGCAGTTCTTC. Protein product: CASSQEGGRNNEQFF.

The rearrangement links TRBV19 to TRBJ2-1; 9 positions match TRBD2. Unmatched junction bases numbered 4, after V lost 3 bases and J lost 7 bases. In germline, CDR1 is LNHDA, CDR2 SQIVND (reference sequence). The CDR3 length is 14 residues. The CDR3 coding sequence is TGTGCCAGTAGTATCCTAGCGGGGACAAATGAGCAGTTCTTC. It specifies CASSILAGTNEQFF.

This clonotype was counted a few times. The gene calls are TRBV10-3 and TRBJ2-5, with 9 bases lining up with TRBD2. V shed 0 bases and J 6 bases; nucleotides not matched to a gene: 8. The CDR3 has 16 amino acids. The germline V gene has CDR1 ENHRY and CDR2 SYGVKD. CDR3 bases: TGTGCCATCAGTGAGTCGACTAGCGGAGAACCTAAGACCCAGTACTTC. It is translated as CAISESTSGEPKTQYF.

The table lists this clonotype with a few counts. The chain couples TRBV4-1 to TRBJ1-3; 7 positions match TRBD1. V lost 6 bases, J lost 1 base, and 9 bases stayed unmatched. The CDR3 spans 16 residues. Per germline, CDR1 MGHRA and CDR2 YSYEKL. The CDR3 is CASSRQGLDSGNTIYF. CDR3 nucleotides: TGCGCCAGCAGTCGACAGGGTTTGGATTCTGGAAACACCATATATTTT.

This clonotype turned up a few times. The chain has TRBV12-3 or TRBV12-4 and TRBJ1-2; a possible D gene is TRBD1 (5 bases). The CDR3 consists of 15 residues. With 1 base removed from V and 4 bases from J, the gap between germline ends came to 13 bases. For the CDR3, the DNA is TGTGCCAGCAGTTTAGTACAGGCCTCCCTCTATGGCTACACCTTC. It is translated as CASSLVQASLYGYTF.

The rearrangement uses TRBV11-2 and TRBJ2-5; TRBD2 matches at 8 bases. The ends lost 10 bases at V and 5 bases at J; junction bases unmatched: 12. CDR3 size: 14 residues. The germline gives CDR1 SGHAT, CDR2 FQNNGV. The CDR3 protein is CATTQAGGGETQYF. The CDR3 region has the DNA TGTGCCACGACACAGGCGGGGGGAGGGGAGACCCAGTACTTC.

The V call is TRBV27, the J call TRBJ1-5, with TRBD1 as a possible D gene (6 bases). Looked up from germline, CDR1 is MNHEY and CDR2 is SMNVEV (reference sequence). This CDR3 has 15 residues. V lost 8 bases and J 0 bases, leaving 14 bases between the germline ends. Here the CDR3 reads CASSLQGNSNQPQHF. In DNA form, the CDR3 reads TGTGCCAGCTCCCTCCAGGGGAATAGCAATCAGCCCCAGCATTTT.

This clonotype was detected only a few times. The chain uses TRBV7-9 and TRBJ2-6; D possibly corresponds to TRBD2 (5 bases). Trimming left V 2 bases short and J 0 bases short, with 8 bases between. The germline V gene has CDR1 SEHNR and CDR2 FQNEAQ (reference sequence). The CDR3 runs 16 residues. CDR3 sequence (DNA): TGTGCCAGCAGCTTAACTACTAGCTCTGGGGCCAACGTCCTGACTTTC. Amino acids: CASSLTTSSGANVLTF.

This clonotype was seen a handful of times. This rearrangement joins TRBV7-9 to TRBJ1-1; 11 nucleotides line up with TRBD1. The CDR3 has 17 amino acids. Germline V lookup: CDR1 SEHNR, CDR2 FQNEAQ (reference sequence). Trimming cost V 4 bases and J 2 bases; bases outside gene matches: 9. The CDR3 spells CASSYSPGTGGNTEAFF. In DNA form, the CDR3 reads TGTGCCAGCAGCTACTCTCCCGGGACAGGGGGAAACACTGAAGCTTTCTTT.

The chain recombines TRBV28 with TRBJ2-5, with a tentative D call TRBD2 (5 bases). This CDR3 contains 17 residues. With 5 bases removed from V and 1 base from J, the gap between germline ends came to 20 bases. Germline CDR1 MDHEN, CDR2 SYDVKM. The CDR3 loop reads CASSPLVGRTPQETQYF. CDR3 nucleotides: TGTGCCAGCAGTCCCCTTGTGGGTAGGACTCCCCAAGAGACCCAGTACTTC.

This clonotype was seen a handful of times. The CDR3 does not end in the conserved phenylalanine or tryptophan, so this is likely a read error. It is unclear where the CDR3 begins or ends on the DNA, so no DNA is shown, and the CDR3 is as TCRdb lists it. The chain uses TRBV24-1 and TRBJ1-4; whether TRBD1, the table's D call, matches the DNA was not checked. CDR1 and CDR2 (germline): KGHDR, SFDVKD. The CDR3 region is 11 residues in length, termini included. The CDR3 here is CATSDPRDRAE.

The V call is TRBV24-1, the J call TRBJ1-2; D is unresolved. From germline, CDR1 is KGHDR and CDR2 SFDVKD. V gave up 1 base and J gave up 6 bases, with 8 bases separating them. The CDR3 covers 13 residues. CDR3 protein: CATSDFKGHGYTF. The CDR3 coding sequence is TGTGCCACCAGTGATTTTAAAGGCCATGGCTACACCTTC.

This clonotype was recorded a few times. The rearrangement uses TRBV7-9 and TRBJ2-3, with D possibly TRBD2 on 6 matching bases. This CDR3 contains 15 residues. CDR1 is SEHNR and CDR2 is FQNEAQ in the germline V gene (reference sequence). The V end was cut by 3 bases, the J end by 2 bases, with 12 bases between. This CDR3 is CASSFRAGPTDTQYF. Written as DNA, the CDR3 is TGTGCCAGCAGCTTCAGGGCGGGGCCCACAGATACGCAGTATTTT.

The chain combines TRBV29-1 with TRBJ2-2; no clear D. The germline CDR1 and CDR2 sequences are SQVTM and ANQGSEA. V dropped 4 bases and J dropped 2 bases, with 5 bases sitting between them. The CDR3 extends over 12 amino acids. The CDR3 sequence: CSVAYNTGELFF. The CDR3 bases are TGCAGCGTTGCGTATAACACCGGGGAGCTGTTTTTT.

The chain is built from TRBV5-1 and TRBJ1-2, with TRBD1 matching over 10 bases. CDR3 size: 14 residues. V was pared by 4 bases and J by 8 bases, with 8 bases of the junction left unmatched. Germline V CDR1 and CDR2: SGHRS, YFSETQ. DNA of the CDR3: TGCGCCAGCAGCCCGGGGACAGGGGTTAAAGGCTACACCTTC. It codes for CASSPGTGVKGYTF.

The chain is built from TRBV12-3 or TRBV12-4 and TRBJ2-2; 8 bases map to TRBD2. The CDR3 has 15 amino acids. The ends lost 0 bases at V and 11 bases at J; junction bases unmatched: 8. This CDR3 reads CASSLAEGTRAELFF. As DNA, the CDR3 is TGTGCCAGCAGTTTAGCGGAAGGGACTAGAGCCGAGCTGTTTTTT.

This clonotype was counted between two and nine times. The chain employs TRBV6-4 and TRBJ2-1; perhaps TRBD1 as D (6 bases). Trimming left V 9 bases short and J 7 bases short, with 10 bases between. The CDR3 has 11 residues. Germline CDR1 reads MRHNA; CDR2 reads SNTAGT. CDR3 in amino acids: CASRRGNEQFF. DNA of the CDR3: TGTGCCAGTCGAAGGGGGAATGAGCAGTTCTTC.

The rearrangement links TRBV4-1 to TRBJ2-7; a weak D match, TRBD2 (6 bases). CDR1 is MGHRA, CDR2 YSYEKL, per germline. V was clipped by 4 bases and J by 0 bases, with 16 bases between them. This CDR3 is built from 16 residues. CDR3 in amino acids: CASSPLGGTDSYEQYF. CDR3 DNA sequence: TGCGCCAGCAGCCCTTTAGGCGGGACTGACTCCTACGAGCAGTACTTC.

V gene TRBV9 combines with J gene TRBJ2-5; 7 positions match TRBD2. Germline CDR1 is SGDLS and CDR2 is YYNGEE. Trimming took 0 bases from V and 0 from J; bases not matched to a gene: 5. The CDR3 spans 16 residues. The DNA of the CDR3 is TGTGCCAGCAGCGTAGCTCTGCGGGAGAACCAAGAGACCCAGTACTTC. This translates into CASSVALRENQETQYF.

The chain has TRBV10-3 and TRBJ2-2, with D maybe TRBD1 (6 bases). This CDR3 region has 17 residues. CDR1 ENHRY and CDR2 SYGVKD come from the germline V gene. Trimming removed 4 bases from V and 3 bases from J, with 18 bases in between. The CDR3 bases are TGTGCCATCAGTGCCATCATGGCAGGGGTGGACACCGGGGAGCTGTTTTTT. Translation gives CAISAIMAGVDTGELFF.

Written as DNA, the CDR3 is TGTGCCAGCAGGATAAACCTTCAGGGGACTGAAGCTTTCTTT. Amino acids: CASRINLQGTEAFF. This chain connects TRBV7-8 to TRBJ1-1; TRBD1 might be the D (6 bases). The CDR3 totals 14 residues. Germline CDR1 is SGHVS and CDR2 is FQNEAQ. The ends were cut back, 6 bases at V and 5 bases at J, with 16 bases in the middle.

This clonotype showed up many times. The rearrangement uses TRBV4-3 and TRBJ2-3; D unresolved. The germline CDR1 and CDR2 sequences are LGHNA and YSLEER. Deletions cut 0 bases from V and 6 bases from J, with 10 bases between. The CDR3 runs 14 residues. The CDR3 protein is CASSQESVRDTQYF. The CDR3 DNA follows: TGCGCCAGCAGCCAAGAGTCGGTCCGGGATACGCAGTATTTT.

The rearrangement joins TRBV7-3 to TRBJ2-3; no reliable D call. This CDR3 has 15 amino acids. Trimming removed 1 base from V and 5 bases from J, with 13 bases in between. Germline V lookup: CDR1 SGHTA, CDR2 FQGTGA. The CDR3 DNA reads TGTGCCAGCAGCTTAATGCTTCGATTAGAAGATACGCAGTATTTT. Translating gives CASSLMLRLEDTQYF.

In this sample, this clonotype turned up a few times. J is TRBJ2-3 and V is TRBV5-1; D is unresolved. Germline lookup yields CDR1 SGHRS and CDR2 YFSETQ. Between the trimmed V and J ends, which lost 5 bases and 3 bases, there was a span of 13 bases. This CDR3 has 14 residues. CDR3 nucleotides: TGCGCCAGCAGGAAGGATTTGGGGACAGATACGCAGTATTTT. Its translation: CASRKDLGTDTQYF. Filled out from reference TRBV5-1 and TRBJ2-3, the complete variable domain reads KAGVTQTPRYLIKTRGQQVTLSCSPISGHRSVSWYQQTPGQGLQFLFEYFSETQRNKGNFPGRFSGRQFSNSRSEMNVSTLELGDSALYLCASRKDLGTDTQYFGPGTRLTVL.

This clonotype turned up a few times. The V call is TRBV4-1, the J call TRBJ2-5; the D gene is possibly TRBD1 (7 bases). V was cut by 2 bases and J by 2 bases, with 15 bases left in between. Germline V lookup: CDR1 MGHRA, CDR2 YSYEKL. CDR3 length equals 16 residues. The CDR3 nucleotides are TGCGCCAGCAGCCAACTCCCGGAGGGACAGCAAGAGACCCAGTACTTC. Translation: CASSQLPEGQQETQYF.

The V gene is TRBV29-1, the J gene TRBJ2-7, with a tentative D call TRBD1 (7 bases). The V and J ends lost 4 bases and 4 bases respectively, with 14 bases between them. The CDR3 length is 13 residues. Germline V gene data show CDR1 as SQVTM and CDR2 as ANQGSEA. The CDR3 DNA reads TGCAGCGTTGTGTTGCAGGGGGGTTACGAGCAGTACTTC. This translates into CSVVLQGGYEQYF.

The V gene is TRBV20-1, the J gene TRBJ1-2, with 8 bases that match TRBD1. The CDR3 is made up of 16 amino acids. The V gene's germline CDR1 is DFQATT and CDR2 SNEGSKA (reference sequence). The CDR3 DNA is TGCAGGACAAACGGGGACCAAGACAGGGGTAACTATGGCTACACCTTC. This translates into CRTNGDQDRGNYGYTF.

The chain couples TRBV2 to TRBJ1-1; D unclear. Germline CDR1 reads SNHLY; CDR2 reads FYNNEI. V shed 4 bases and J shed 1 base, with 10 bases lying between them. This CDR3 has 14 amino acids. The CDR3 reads CASSVNRQNTEAFF. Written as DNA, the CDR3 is TGTGCCAGCAGTGTCAACAGACAGAACACTGAAGCTTTCTTT.